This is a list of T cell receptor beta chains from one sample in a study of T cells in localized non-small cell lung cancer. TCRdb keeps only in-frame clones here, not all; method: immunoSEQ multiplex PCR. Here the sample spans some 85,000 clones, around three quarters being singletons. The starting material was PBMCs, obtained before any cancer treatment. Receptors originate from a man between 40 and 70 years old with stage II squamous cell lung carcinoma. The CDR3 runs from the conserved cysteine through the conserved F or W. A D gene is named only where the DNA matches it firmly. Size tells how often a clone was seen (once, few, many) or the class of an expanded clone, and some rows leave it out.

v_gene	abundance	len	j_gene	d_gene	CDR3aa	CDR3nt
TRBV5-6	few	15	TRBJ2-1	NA	CASSLRPSSYNEQFF	TGTGCCAGCAGCTTGCGCCCGAGCTCCTACAATGAGCAGTTCTTC
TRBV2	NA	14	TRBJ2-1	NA	CASSEDSSYNEQFF	TGTGCCAGCAGTGAGGACTCCTCCTACAATGAGCAGTTCTTC
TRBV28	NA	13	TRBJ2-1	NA	CASSFYSGREQFF	TGTGCCAGCAGTTTTTACTCAGGCCGTGAGCAGTTCTTC
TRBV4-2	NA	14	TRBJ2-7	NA	CASSPDSFTYEQYF	TGTGCCAGCAGCCCGGACAGCTTTACCTACGAGCAGTACTTC
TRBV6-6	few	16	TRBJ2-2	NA	CASSYSSRINTGELFF	TGTGCCAGCAGTTACTCCAGCCGCATCAACACCGGGGAGCTGTTTTTT
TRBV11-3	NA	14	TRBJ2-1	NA	CASSLDSGRPPQFF	TGTGCCAGCAGCTTAGATTCTGGGAGGCCCCCCCAGTTCTTC
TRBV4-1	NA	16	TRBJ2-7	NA	CASSQDRDTFSYEQYF	TGCGCCAGCAGCCAAGATCGAGACACCTTTTCCTACGAGCAGTACTTC
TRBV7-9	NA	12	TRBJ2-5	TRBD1	CASSFPRDSQYF	TGTGCCAGCAGCTTTCCGAGGGACAGCCAGTACTTC
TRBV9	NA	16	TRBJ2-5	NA	CASSVGLVRSGETQYF	TGTGCCAGCAGCGTAGGACTAGTCAGGTCGGGGGAGACCCAGTACTTC
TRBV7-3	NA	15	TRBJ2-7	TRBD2	CASSLGLAGTYEQYF	TGTGCCAGCAGCCTGGGACTAGCGGGGACCTACGAGCAGTACTTC
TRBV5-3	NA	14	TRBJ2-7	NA	CASSHRTEPSEQYF	TGTGCCAGCAGCCACCGGACGGAACCCTCCGAGCAGTACTTC